The rows below give T cell receptor beta chains drawn from one sample of a study of T cells after yellow fever vaccination. One entry per CDR3 protein results from TCRdb running MiXCR on the 5' RACE reads. Among several thousand distinct CDR3 sequences, less than 4.5% were seen once, and the ten largest hold roughly three fifths. The material was PBMCs, either bulk or a sorted T-cell subset (CD4+, CD8+, memory, or dextramer-sorted; not recorded which), obtained 15 days after the yellow fever booster vaccination. These receptors were obtained from a man aged 25 to 40 who received the YFV17D yellow fever vaccine. Both conserved end residues are part of each CDR3. The D gene is left open where the match is weak. For some rows the clone size is stated as once, few or many, or as a class when expanded; others skip it.

>few|TRBJ2-1|TRBV12-3/TRBV12-4|TRBD2
CTCSLFPSGRNHGNEQFF
TGTACCTGCAGTTTATTTCCCAGCGGGAGGAACCATGGAAATGAGCAGTTCTTC
>medium-sized|TRBJ2-1|TRBV7-8|-
CASSFSPSYNEQFF
TGTGCCAGCAGCTTTAGTCCCTCCTACAATGAGCAGTTCTTC
>many|TRBJ2-2|TRBV10-2|TRBD2
CASRGTSGRAGELFF
TGCGCCAGCAGGGGGACTAGCGGGAGAGCCGGGGAGCTGTTTTTT
>-|TRBJ2-7|TRBV4-1|TRBD2
CASSPGRADYEQYF
TGCGCCAGCAGCCCGGGGAGGGCGGACTACGAGCAGTACTTC
>many|TRBJ1-5|TRBV19|-
CASSLRQAAPNQPQHF
TGTGCCAGTAGCCTAAGACAGGCTGCTCCCAATCAGCCCCAGCATTTT
>many|TRBJ2-1|TRBV4-3|-
CASSQVQLTRYNEQFF
TGCGCCAGCAGCCAAGTTCAGCTGACACGGTACAATGAGCAGTTCTTC
>many|TRBJ2-2|TRBV7-8|TRBD1
CASQGRRGQDTGELFF
TGTGCCAGTCAAGGGAGACGGGGACAGGACACCGGGGAGCTGTTTTTT
>medium-sized|TRBJ2-1|TRBV7-2|TRBD2
CASRIAGANEQFF
TGTGCCAGCAGAATAGCGGGAGCGAATGAGCAGTTCTTC
>-|TRBJ2-1|TRBV7-3|-
CAFSLKAVPALSSYNEQFF
TGTGCCTTCAGTTTAAAGGCGGTGCCCGCCCTGAGCTCCTACAATGAGCAGTTCTTC
>many|TRBJ2-6|TRBV6-5|TRBD1
CASSYTPGTGPFGANVLTF
TGTGCCAGCAGTTACACCCCGGGGACAGGACCCTTTGGGGCCAACGTCCTGACTTTC
>many|TRBJ2-5|TRBV3-1|TRBD1
CASSQTGGIRETQYF
TGTGCCAGCAGCCAAACAGGGGGTATACGAGAGACCCAGTACTTC
>many|TRBJ2-7|TRBV25-1|TRBD2
CASSDPGTSYEQYF
TGTGCCAGCAGTGATCCCGGGACTAGCTACGAGCAGTACTTC
>many|TRBJ2-7|TRBV20-1|-
CSARMPPGQGYEQYF
TGCAGTGCTAGAATGCCCCCTGGGCAGGGCTACGAGCAGTACTTC
>medium-sized|TRBJ2-1|TRBV19|-
CASKRGSRVYNEQFF
TGTGCCAGTAAGCGTGGTTCGAGGGTTTACAATGAGCAGTTCTTC
>many|TRBJ2-5|TRBV10-3|TRBD1
CAISDLQGAIETQYF
TGTGCCATCAGTGATTTACAGGGGGCGATCGAGACCCAGTACTTC
>many|TRBJ2-1|TRBV10-2|-
CASSAYLKGQFF
TGCGCCAGCAGCGCGTATTTGAAAGGGCAGTTCTTC
>medium-sized|TRBJ2-1|TRBV27|-
CASSFSLNPDEQFF
TGTGCCAGCAGTTTCAGCCTTAACCCGGATGAGCAGTTCTTC
>many|TRBJ1-6|TRBV20-1|-
CSARGVDYSPLHF
TGCAGTGCTAGGGGAGTAGACTATTCACCCCTCCACTTT
>large|TRBJ1-5|TRBV20-1|TRBD1
CSARGQGAYWGWPQHF
TGCAGTGCTAGGGGACAGGGGGCGTATTGGGGTTGGCCCCAGCATTTT
>many|TRBJ2-2|TRBV6-5|-
CASSYSNTGELFF
TGTGCCAGCAGTTACTCCAACACCGGGGAGCTGTTTTTT
>many|TRBJ2-1|TRBV6-5|TRBD2
CASSYGLAGVNNEQFF
TGTGCCAGCAGTTACGGCTTAGCGGGAGTCAACAATGAGCAGTTCTTC
>many|TRBJ1-2|TRBV4-3|-
CASSQDGSRPSMGYTF
TGCGCCAGCAGCCAAGATGGGTCTCGCCCTTCTATGGGCTACACCTTC
>many|TRBJ2-1|TRBV5-6|-
CASSLLLEQFF
TGTGCCAGCAGCTTGTTGCTTGAGCAGTTCTTC
>many|TRBJ1-2|TRBV20-1|-
CSASTREDYGYTF
TGCAGTGCTAGTACCAGGGAGGACTATGGCTACACCTTC
>many|TRBJ2-7|TRBV20-1|-
CSARDPLGFEQYF
TGCAGTGCTAGAGATCCACTGGGTTTCGAGCAGTACTTC
>many|TRBJ1-1|TRBV6-5|-
CASSNTGYPLMNTEAFF
TGTGCCAGCAGCAATACGGGCTACCCTCTCATGAACACTGAAGCTTTCTTT
>many|TRBJ2-3|TRBV7-9|TRBD2
CASSPQTSADTQYF
TGTGCCAGCAGCCCCCAGACTAGCGCAGATACGCAGTATTTT
>many|TRBJ1-5|TRBV10-2|-
CASGPEQPQHF
TGCGCCAGCGGACCGGAACAGCCCCAGCATTTT
>medium-sized|TRBJ2-1|TRBV5-1|TRBD1
CASSPGQGAVNEQFF
TGCGCCAGCAGCCCTGGACAGGGGGCGGTCAATGAGCAGTTCTTC
>many|TRBJ2-1|TRBV11-2|TRBD2
CASSFRLAGGGEQFF
TGTGCCAGCAGCTTCCGACTAGCGGGAGGTGGTGAGCAGTTCTTC
>many|TRBJ1-1|TRBV6-5|-
CASRWGAEAFF
TGTGCCAGCAGGTGGGGGGCTGAAGCTTTCTTT
>many|TRBJ2-7|TRBV20-1|TRBD2
CSARATSVEQYF
TGCAGTGCTAGGGCCACTAGCGTGGAGCAGTACTTC
>medium-sized|TRBJ2-7|TRBV29-1|TRBD2
CSVEGLEDSYEQYF
TGCAGCGTTGAGGGACTAGAAGACTCCTACGAGCAGTACTTC
>many|TRBJ2-7|TRBV18|-
CASSPGAGGLYEQYF
TGTGCCAGCTCACCTGGTGCAGGGGGGCTCTACGAGCAGTACTTC
>many|TRBJ2-5|TRBV12-3/TRBV12-4|-
CASRQYQETQYF
TGTGCCAGTAGACAATACCAAGAGACCCAGTACTTC
>medium-sized|TRBJ1-2|TRBV20-1|-
CSASIPSRTYGYTF
TGCAGTGCTAGCATCCCGAGCAGGACTTATGGCTACACCTTC
>many|TRBJ2-1|TRBV6-2/TRBV6-3|-
CASSYSRGYNEQFF
TGTGCCAGCAGTTACTCGAGGGGATACAATGAGCAGTTCTTC
>many|TRBJ2-1|TRBV5-1|TRBD2
CASSLPLIGRAGRNEQFF
TGCGCCAGCAGCTTACCCCTAATCGGGAGGGCCGGGAGGAATGAGCAGTTCTTC
>many|TRBJ1-1|TRBV24-1|-
CATSDTGDPNTEAFF
TGTGCCACCAGTGATACGGGCGACCCGAACACTGAAGCTTTCTTT